This is a list of T cell receptor beta chains from one sample in a study of blood T cell repertoires in COVID-19. Using immunoSEQ multiplex PCR, the repertoire was profiled, and TCRdb retains in-frame clones only, with some absent. The table includes some 250,000 clones, 80% to 85% detected once. Input material: peripheral blood. All receptors derive from a man in his forties or fifties with active or convalescent COVID-19. Each CDR3 is given with its conserved first and last residue. The D gene is left open where the match is weak. Only some rows state a clone size, as once, few, many or a class for expanded clones.

v_gene: TRBV23-1
d_gene: TRBD1
j_gene: TRBJ2-6
abundance: .
CDR3aa: CASSGQGAAGANVLTF
CDR3nt: TGCGCCAGCAGCGGACAGGGGGCTGCTGGGGCCAACGTCCTGACTTTC

v_gene: TRBV19
d_gene: .
j_gene: TRBJ1-2
abundance: .
CDR3aa: CATISGEGKDYGYTF
CDR3nt: TGTGCCACTATATCAGGGGAAGGGAAGGACTATGGCTACACCTTC

v_gene: TRBV5-8
d_gene: .
j_gene: TRBJ1-1
abundance: .
CDR3aa: CASSLGRVVNTEAFF
CDR3nt: TGTGCCAGCAGCTTGGGGAGGGTAGTGAACACTGAAGCTTTCTTT

v_gene: TRBV6-1
d_gene: .
j_gene: TRBJ1-2
abundance: once
CDR3aa: CASSEAGALYGYTF
CDR3nt: TGTGCCAGCAGTGAAGCGGGGGCTCTTTATGGCTACACCTTC

v_gene: TRBV6-2/TRBV6-3
d_gene: .
j_gene: TRBJ2-1
abundance: .
CDR3aa: CASSYIELYNEQFF
CDR3nt: TGTGCCAGCAGTTATATCGAGTTATACAATGAGCAGTTCTTC

v_gene: TRBV7-2
d_gene: .
j_gene: TRBJ2-2
abundance: few
CDR3aa: CASSLRAVNTGELFF
CDR3nt: TGTGCCAGCAGCTTGAGAGCCGTAAACACCGGGGAGCTGTTTTTT

v_gene: TRBV30
d_gene: .
j_gene: TRBJ1-6
abundance: .
CDR3aa: CAWSAWAGANSPLHF
CDR3nt: TGTGCCTGGAGTGCGTGGGCAGGGGCCAATTCACCCCTCCACTTT

v_gene: TRBV9
d_gene: .
j_gene: TRBJ2-7
abundance: .
CDR3aa: CASTREASSYEQYF
CDR3nt: TGTGCCAGCACCCGAGAGGCCTCGTCCTACGAGCAGTACTTC

v_gene: TRBV5-6
d_gene: TRBD1
j_gene: TRBJ1-2
abundance: .
CDR3aa: CASSLTGTGEFRGYTF
CDR3nt: TGTGCCAGCAGCTTAACCGGGACAGGGGAATTCCGTGGCTACACCTTC

v_gene: TRBV27
d_gene: .
j_gene: TRBJ1-2
abundance: .
CDR3aa: CASSSWGEDGYTF
CDR3nt: TGTGCCAGCAGTTCATGGGGAGAAGATGGCTACACCTTC

v_gene: TRBV6-5
d_gene: .
j_gene: TRBJ1-1
abundance: .
CDR3aa: CASSSGQGWNTEAFF
CDR3nt: TGTGCCAGCAGCTCCGGCCAGGGGTGGAACACTGAAGCTTTCTTT

v_gene: TRBV5-1
d_gene: TRBD2
j_gene: TRBJ2-3
abundance: .
CDR3aa: CASSEGLATDTQYF
CDR3nt: TGCGCCAGCAGCGAGGGACTAGCAACAGATACGCAGTATTTT

v_gene: TRBV7-9
d_gene: TRBD1
j_gene: TRBJ1-1
abundance: few
CDR3aa: CASSHNRDRAQAFF
CDR3nt: TGTGCCAGCAGCCACAATAGGGACAGGGCTCAGGCTTTCTTT

v_gene: TRBV2
d_gene: TRBD2
j_gene: TRBJ2-3
abundance: .
CDR3aa: CASSAERGLDTQYF
CDR3nt: TGTGCCAGCAGCGCAGAGCGGGGCTTAGATACGCAGTATTTT

v_gene: TRBV4-1
d_gene: .
j_gene: TRBJ1-4
abundance: .
CDR3aa: CASSQDTGSEKLFF
CDR3nt: TGCGCCAGCAGCCAAGATACAGGGAGTGAAAAACTGTTTTTT

v_gene: TRBV11-3
d_gene: .
j_gene: TRBJ1-3
abundance: .
CDR3aa: CASSVQTGNTIYF
CDR3nt: TGTGCCAGCAGCGTACAAACTGGAAACACCATATATTTT

v_gene: TRBV27
d_gene: TRBD1
j_gene: TRBJ1-3
abundance: .
CDR3aa: CASGGQGGVSGNTIYF
CDR3nt: TGTGCCAGCGGCGGACAGGGGGGAGTCTCTGGAAACACCATATATTTT

v_gene: TRBV19
d_gene: TRBD1
j_gene: TRBJ1-2
abundance: .
CDR3aa: CASVKQGPGYGYTF
CDR3nt: TGTGCCAGTGTTAAACAGGGGCCTGGCTATGGCTACACCTTC

v_gene: TRBV30
d_gene: TRBD1
j_gene: TRBJ1-2
abundance: .
CDR3aa: CAWSDRGLNGYTF
CDR3nt: TGTGCCTGGAGTGACAGGGGGCTAAATGGCTACACCTTC

v_gene: TRBV30
d_gene: .
j_gene: TRBJ1-4
abundance: once
CDR3aa: CAWSAAGTPNEKLFF
CDR3nt: TGTGCCTGGAGTGCCGCAGGGACTCCTAATGAAAAACTGTTTTTT

v_gene: TRBV28
d_gene: .
j_gene: TRBJ2-7
abundance: .
CDR3aa: CASSLTTRNYEQYF
CDR3nt: TGTGCCAGCAGTTTGACAACCCGAAATTACGAGCAGTACTTC

v_gene: TRBV29-1
d_gene: .
j_gene: TRBJ2-5
abundance: .
CDR3aa: CSVTLMDTFQETQYF
CDR3nt: TGCAGCGTAACCCTGATGGACACCTTCCAAGAGACCCAGTACTTC

v_gene: TRBV5-1
d_gene: TRBD1
j_gene: TRBJ2-7
abundance: many
CDR3aa: CASSFGTGAYEQYF
CDR3nt: TGCGCCAGCAGCTTCGGGACAGGGGCCTACGAGCAGTACTTC

v_gene: TRBV4-1
d_gene: .
j_gene: TRBJ2-5
abundance: few
CDR3aa: CASSQDAWGESQYF
CDR3nt: TGCGCCAGCAGCCAAGATGCATGGGGAGAATCCCAGTACTTC

v_gene: TRBV6-2/TRBV6-3
d_gene: TRBD1
j_gene: TRBJ1-2
abundance: .
CDR3aa: CASSLGQGQVHGYTF
CDR3nt: TGTGCCAGCAGCCTAGGACAGGGGCAGGTCCATGGCTACACCTTC

v_gene: TRBV18
d_gene: TRBD2
j_gene: TRBJ2-3
abundance: .
CDR3aa: CASSPAGGRDTQYF
CDR3nt: TGTGCCAGCTCACCGGCGGGAGGGCGAGATACGCAGTATTTT

v_gene: TRBV13
d_gene: TRBD1
j_gene: TRBJ1-2
abundance: .
CDR3aa: CASRHLTGDYGYTF
CDR3nt: TGTGCCAGCCGACATCTAACAGGGGACTATGGCTACACCTTC

v_gene: TRBV3-1/TRBV3-2
d_gene: TRBD1
j_gene: TRBJ1-1
abundance: .
CDR3aa: CASSLQGVNTEAFF
CDR3nt: TGTGCCAGCAGCTTACAGGGGGTGAACACTGAAGCTTTCTTT

v_gene: TRBV5-4
d_gene: TRBD2
j_gene: TRBJ2-7
abundance: few
CDR3aa: CASSEGLAGTYEQYF
CDR3nt: TGTGCCAGCAGCGAGGGACTAGCGGGGACCTACGAGCAGTACTTC

v_gene: TRBV6-5
d_gene: TRBD1
j_gene: TRBJ2-7
abundance: few
CDR3aa: CASMDRSYEQYF
CDR3nt: TGTGCCAGCATGGACAGGAGCTACGAGCAGTACTTC

v_gene: TRBV6-6
d_gene: .
j_gene: TRBJ1-3
abundance: few
CDR3aa: CASSSDSPSSGNTIYF
CDR3nt: TGTGCCAGCAGCTCTGACAGCCCTAGCTCTGGAAACACCATATATTTT

v_gene: TRBV7-9
d_gene: TRBD2
j_gene: TRBJ2-1
abundance: .
CDR3aa: CASSLSGGGDEQFF
CDR3nt: TGTGCCAGCAGCTTGAGCGGGGGAGGCGATGAGCAGTTCTTC

v_gene: TRBV10-2
d_gene: .
j_gene: TRBJ1-2
abundance: .
CDR3aa: CASSERAGEGYTF
CDR3nt: TGCGCCAGCAGTGAGAGGGCAGGGGAAGGCTACACCTTC

v_gene: TRBV5-1
d_gene: .
j_gene: TRBJ1-2
abundance: .
CDR3aa: CASSLTGTHNGNGYTF
CDR3nt: TGCGCCAGCAGCTTGACCGGGACACATAATGGTAATGGCTACACCTTC

v_gene: TRBV19
d_gene: TRBD1
j_gene: TRBJ1-2
abundance: .
CDR3aa: CASSRQGAQESLHYGYTF
CDR3nt: TGTGCCAGTAGTCGACAGGGGGCACAAGAAAGCTTACACTATGGCTACACCTTC

v_gene: TRBV30
d_gene: TRBD2
j_gene: TRBJ2-3
abundance: .
CDR3aa: CAWSSGGQDTQYF
CDR3nt: TGTGCCTGGAGTAGCGGGGGGCAAGATACGCAGTATTTT

v_gene: TRBV5-1
d_gene: TRBD2
j_gene: TRBJ2-3
abundance: once
CDR3aa: CASSSAPPRGGGRLDTQYF
CDR3nt: TGCGCCAGCAGCAGCGCCCCACCTAGAGGCGGGGGGCGATTAGATACGCAGTATTTT

v_gene: TRBV19
d_gene: .
j_gene: TRBJ1-3
abundance: .
CDR3aa: CASSIMGPAGNTIYF
CDR3nt: TGTGCCAGTAGTATTATGGGGCCGGCAGGAAACACCATATATTTT

v_gene: TRBV5-3
d_gene: .
j_gene: TRBJ1-5
abundance: .
CDR3aa: CARSFRGSNQPQHF
CDR3nt: TGTGCCAGAAGCTTCCGAGGGAGCAATCAGCCCCAGCATTTT

v_gene: TRBV6-5
d_gene: .
j_gene: TRBJ1-2
abundance: .
CDR3aa: CASGSSQGRSGYTF
CDR3nt: TGTGCCAGCGGGTCCTCGCAGGGAAGAAGTGGCTACACCTTC

v_gene: TRBV27
d_gene: TRBD2
j_gene: TRBJ2-7
abundance: once
CDR3aa: CASQRGLAASYEQYF
CDR3nt: TGTGCCAGCCAAAGGGGACTAGCAGCATCCTACGAGCAGTACTTC

v_gene: TRBV6-5
d_gene: TRBD2
j_gene: TRBJ2-7
abundance: .
CDR3aa: CASSRTREEYEQYF
CDR3nt: TGTGCCAGCAGCCGCACCCGGGAGGAATACGAGCAGTACTTC